The 32 T cell receptor beta chains below come from one sample, sequenced in a study of blood T cell repertoires in COVID-19. TCRdb keeps only in-frame clones here, not all; method: immunoSEQ multiplex PCR. The sample yields approximately 310,000 clones, 85% seen once. Material: PBMCs or T cells enriched from blood (not recorded which). These receptors came from a woman in her 30s who had been exposed to COVID-19.

The chain has TRBV9 and TRBJ2-4, with 7 bases aligning to TRBD2. This CDR3 spans 14 amino acids. Trimming took 4 bases from V and 4 from J; bases not matched to a gene: 5. Germline lookup yields CDR1 SGDLS and CDR2 YYNGEE. CDR3 loop: CASSPPGLKNIQYF. The DNA for the CDR3 is TGTGCCAGCAGCCCCCCGGGACTAAAAAACATTCAGTACTTC.

The chain links TRBV18 to TRBJ2-7; D is uncertain. Germline V gene lookup returns CDR1 KGHSH and CDR2 LQKENI. This CDR3 is built from 13 residues. The V end was cut by 4 bases, the J end by 7 bases, with 14 bases between. DNA for the CDR3: TGTGCCAGCTCACTTCCCGGGTCTTGGGAGCAGTACTTC. Its translation: CASSLPGSWEQYF.

The genes are TRBV19 and TRBJ1-4; D uncertain. Looked up from germline, CDR1 is LNHDA and CDR2 is SQIVND (reference sequence). V lost 7 bases to trimming and J lost 5 bases, with 20 bases between them. This CDR3 is built from 16 residues. CDR3 in DNA: TGTGCCAGTAATAACGATTCGTTCAGTCCAAATGAAAAACTGTTTTTT. This gives the protein CASNNDSFSPNEKLFF.

V and J are TRBV7-8 and TRBJ2-7, with TRBD1 as a possible D gene (6 bases). The CDR3 contains 16 residues. Germline values: CDR1 SGHVS, CDR2 FQNEAQ. The germline V and J ends were trimmed by 5 bases and 5 bases, with 22 bases remaining between them. This CDR3 reads CASSTPKGETRHEQYF. The CDR3 DNA is TGTGCCAGCAGCACCCCGAAGGGGGAGACGCGCCACGAGCAGTACTTC.

The chain employs TRBV21-1 and TRBJ1-2. TRBV21-1 is a pseudogene locus. This CDR3 is built from 12 residues. CDR3 amino acids: CASIPREIGYTF. The CDR3 DNA is TGTGCCAGCATTCCAAGGGAGATTGGCTACACCTTC.

The rearrangement links TRBV9 to TRBJ2-1, with D possibly being TRBD2 (6 bases). Germline V gives CDR1 SGDLS, CDR2 YYNGEE. The CDR3 runs 14 residues. V was pared by 0 bases and J by 9 bases, with 13 bases between. DNA for the CDR3: TGTGCCAGCAGCGTAGTTGACGGGGGAAGTGAGCAGTTCTTC. Translation: CASSVVDGGSEQFF.

The chain combines TRBV27 with TRBJ1-5; D might be TRBD1 (5 bases). Deletions cut 5 bases from V and 6 bases from J, with 14 bases between. This CDR3 has 14 amino acids. Germline lookup yields CDR1 MNHEY and CDR2 SMNVEV (reference sequence). The CDR3: CASSPWGGGQPQHF. In DNA form, the CDR3 reads TGTGCCAGCAGTCCTTGGGGGGGAGGTCAGCCCCAGCATTTT.

This clone was counted once. This chain uses TRBV29-1 with TRBJ2-7; D is possibly TRBD1 (6 bases). The CDR3 runs 13 residues. V was trimmed by 4 bases and J by 6 bases, leaving 16 bases between them. CDR1 SQVTM and CDR2 ANQGSEA come from the germline V gene. CDR3 bases: TGCAGCGTTGCCAATGTTCAGGGGTCCGAGCAGTACTTC. This sequence encodes CSVANVQGSEQYF.

The rearrangement links TRBV4-3 to TRBJ2-1; 7 bases map to TRBD1. In germline, CDR1 is LGHNA, CDR2 YSLEER. After removal of 0 bases from V and 5 bases from J, the junction contained 10 bases not matched to a gene. CDR3 length equals 17 residues. Written as DNA, the CDR3 is TGCGCCAGCAGCCAAGACCTCTCAGGACAGGCGAACAATGAGCAGTTCTTC. Amino acids: CASSQDLSGQANNEQFF.

This clone was recorded at least ten times. This chain joins TRBV7-9 and TRBJ2-5, with D uncertain. The germline gives CDR1 SEHNR, CDR2 FQNEAQ (reference sequence). With 6 bases removed from V and 5 bases from J, the gap between germline ends came to 10 bases. The CDR3 totals 12 residues. In nucleotides, the CDR3 is TGTGCCAGCAGGCCCCAGTCGGAGACCCAGTACTTC. It codes for CASRPQSETQYF.

This chain links TRBV4-2 with TRBJ1-1; 7 nucleotides line up with TRBD1. This CDR3 is built from 14 residues. Trimming took 2 bases from V and 6 from J; bases not matched to a gene: 6. The V gene's germline CDR1 is LGHNA and CDR2 YNFKEQ. The CDR3 protein is CASSQNRGASEAFF. The CDR3 DNA follows: TGTGCCAGCAGCCAAAACAGGGGAGCCTCTGAAGCTTTCTTT.

The chain couples TRBV29-1 to TRBJ1-2; D is possibly TRBD1 (6 bases). V lost 5 bases, J lost 1 base, and 14 bases lay in between. CDR1 and CDR2 from the germline V gene are SQVTM and ANQGSEA. The CDR3 length is 14 residues. CDR3 amino acids: CSVIQDRYNYGYTF. The CDR3 DNA is TGCAGCGTTATTCAAGACAGGTATAACTATGGCTACACCTTC.

The CDR3 sequence is CASSESSGSFYNEQFF. DNA of the CDR3: TGTGCCAGCAGTGAATCAAGCGGGAGTTTCTACAATGAGCAGTTCTTC. The chain couples TRBV6-1 to TRBJ2-1; 8 nucleotides match TRBD2. In germline, CDR1 is MNHNS, CDR2 SASEGT. The V segment lost 2 bases and the J segment 3 bases; nucleotides outside the gene matches: 6. This CDR3 spans 16 amino acids.

The V and J genes are TRBV5-1 and TRBJ2-3; D might be TRBD2 (6 bases). This CDR3 is built from 14 residues. Trimming took 2 bases from V and 3 from J, leaving 10 bases between them. Germline V gives CDR1 SGHRS, CDR2 YFSETQ. The DNA for the CDR3 is TGCGCCAGCAGCTTCGGGGGACCTACAGATACGCAGTATTTT. This gives the protein CASSFGGPTDTQYF.

This chain links TRBV5-8 with TRBJ1-2, with TRBD1 identical over 7 bases. Germline-derived CDR1 and CDR2 are SGHTS and YDEGEE. This CDR3 has 15 amino acids. Losses at the gene ends were 2 bases for V and 7 bases for J; bases not matched to a gene: 11. In DNA, the CDR3 is TGTGCCAGCAGCTTTAGGGCAGGGGGACTTGGTGGCTACACCTTC. It translates to CASSFRAGGLGGYTF.

V is TRBV10-3 and J is TRBJ2-5; 7 bases map to TRBD1. CDR1 ENHRY and CDR2 SYGVKD come from the germline V gene. The ends lost 2 bases at V and 2 bases at J; junction bases unmatched: 17. The CDR3 length is 19 residues. Written as DNA, the CDR3 is TGTGCCATCAGTGAGAAGGCGGCAGGGGGTAGGGCCGGGCAAGAGACCCAGTACTTC. It specifies CAISEKAAGGRAGQETQYF.

CDR3 region: CASSPGVGGTEAFF. CDR3 nucleotide sequence: TGTGCCAGCAGCCCAGGGGTAGGGGGCACTGAAGCTTTCTTT. The chain couples TRBV3-1 (or the pseudogene TRBV3-2) to TRBJ1-1; D is perhaps TRBD1 (6 bases). Trimming stripped 4 bases from V and 4 bases from J, with 13 bases between. This CDR3 is built from 14 residues. Germline-derived CDR1 and CDR2 are LGHDT and YNNKEL (reference sequence).

The chain has TRBV28 and TRBJ2-1; TRBD1 is a possible D gene (6 bases). This CDR3 is 11 amino acids long. In germline, CDR1 is MDHEN, CDR2 SYDVKM. Between the trimmed V and J ends, which lost 8 bases and 11 bases, there was a span of 13 bases. CDR3 nucleotides: TGTGCCAGCCGTACGAGGGGGAAGCAGTTCTTC. Amino acids: CASRTRGKQFF. The full variable domain, with the rest looked up from reference TRBV28 and TRBJ2-1, is DVKVTQSSRYLVKRTGEKVFLECVQDMDHENMFWYRQDPGLGLRLIYFSYDVKMKEKGDIPEGYSVSREKKERFSLILESASTNQTSMYLCASRTRGKQFFGPGTRLTVL.

The V and J genes are TRBV7-6 and TRBJ2-5; 10 nucleotides agree with TRBD2. The CDR3 totals 14 residues. The V gene's germline CDR1 is SGHVS and CDR2 FNYEAQ. J lost 7 bases, V lost 5 bases, and 7 bases had no gene match. The CDR3 nucleotides are TGTGCCAGCAGCCCTAGCGGGAGCCCTCGGACCCAGTACTTC. Translated, it gives CASSPSGSPRTQYF.

This chain links TRBV12-5 with TRBJ2-1; D perhaps matches TRBD2 (6 bases). Trimming took off 8 bases at V and 5 bases at J, with 16 bases between the two ends. CDR1 and CDR2 (germline): LGHNT, FRNRAP. The CDR3 runs to 14 residues. Here the CDR3 DNA reads TGTGCTAGTTCCAGGGACTCGAGCGACAATGAGCAGTTCTTC. Protein sequence: CASSRDSSDNEQFF.

This chain links TRBV3-1 (or the pseudogene TRBV3-2) with TRBJ1-2; 7 nucleotides agree with TRBD1. Per the germline V gene, CDR1 is LGHDT and CDR2 is YNNKEL (reference sequence). CDR3 size: 15 residues. The V gene end was trimmed by 1 base and the J gene end by 4 bases; junction bases not matched to a gene: 6. The CDR3 spells CASSQGQGRSYGYTF. The CDR3 DNA is TGTGCCAGCAGCCAAGGACAGGGACGGAGCTATGGCTACACCTTC.

The chain recombines TRBV7-9 with TRBJ1-1; D is unresolved. CDR3 size: 18 residues. V lost 1 base and J lost 3, with 21 bases in between. Germline V gene lookup returns CDR1 SEHNR and CDR2 FQNEAQ (reference sequence). This CDR3 reads CASSLVMQAFIQDTEAFF. The CDR3 DNA reads as TGTGCCAGCAGCTTAGTAATGCAGGCTTTCATTCAGGACACTGAAGCTTTCTTT.

This chain uses TRBV10-3 with TRBJ2-5; 7 bases match TRBD1. Germline CDR1 ENHRY, CDR2 SYGVKD. V was pared by 5 bases and J by 3 bases, with 3 bases of the junction left unmatched. The CDR3 loop spans 13 amino acids. CDR3 coding DNA: TGTGCCATCAGTCCGGGACAGAAAGAGACCCAGTACTTC. Amino acids: CAISPGQKETQYF.

V and J are TRBV5-1 and TRBJ1-1; the D is unclear. V was cut by 0 bases and J by 1 base, with 7 bases left in between. The germline V gene encodes CDR1 SGHRS and CDR2 YFSETQ. The length of the CDR3 is 14 residues. CDR3 sequence reads: CASSLVSGNTEAFF. CDR3 sequence (DNA): TGCGCCAGCAGCTTGGTTTCGGGGAACACTGAAGCTTTCTTT.

V and J are TRBV6-1 and TRBJ2-6, with 7 bases aligning to TRBD2. J gave up 3 bases and V 7 bases, and 9 bases lay outside the gene matches. The CDR3 extends over 16 amino acids. Per the germline V gene, CDR1 is MNHNS and CDR2 is SASEGT. The CDR3 DNA follows: TGTGCCAGCACTGATCAGGCGGGGGTTGGGGCCAACGTCCTGACTTTC. Encoded protein: CASTDQAGVGANVLTF.

This clone was recorded once. The rearrangement links TRBV11-1 to TRBJ1-2; 10 nucleotides align to TRBD1. From germline, CDR1 is SGHAT and CDR2 FQDESV (reference sequence). The CDR3 covers 16 residues. The V gene end was trimmed by 5 bases and the J gene end by 2 bases; junction bases not matched to a gene: 8. CDR3 in amino acids: CASSITPGQGNYGYTF. CDR3 bases: TGTGCCAGCAGCATCACACCGGGACAGGGGAACTATGGCTACACCTTC.

The CDR3 reads CAIQGSQASQFF. CDR3 nucleotide sequence: TGTGCCATCCAGGGGAGTCAAGCCTCTCAGTTCTTC. V gene TRBV28 combines with J gene TRBJ2-1, with D perhaps matching TRBD1 (6 bases). There are 12 residues in the CDR3. Germline CDR1 reads MDHEN; CDR2 reads SYDVKM. The V gene lost 10 bases and the J gene lost 13 bases, with 20 bases spanning the gap. Combining the CDR3 with reference TRBV28 and TRBJ2-1 gives the whole variable domain DVKVTQSSRYLVKRTGEKVFLECVQDMDHENMFWYRQDPGLGLRLIYFSYDVKMKEKGDIPEGYSVSREKKERFSLILESASTNQTSMYLCAIQGSQASQFFGPGTRLTVL.

This chain uses TRBV2 with TRBJ1-1; 10 bases fit TRBD1. This CDR3 is 15 amino acids long. Losses at the gene ends were 6 bases for V and 5 bases for J; bases not matched to a gene: 9. The germline V gene has CDR1 SNHLY and CDR2 FYNNEI. The CDR3 is CASRLKGQGPTEAFF. CDR3 DNA sequence: TGTGCCAGCAGACTTAAGGGACAGGGGCCAACTGAAGCTTTCTTT.

The count of this clone is one. The rearrangement links TRBV6-4 to TRBJ2-5; TRBD1 might be the D (5 bases). Germline CDR1 reads MRHNA; CDR2 reads SNTAGT. This CDR3 contains 13 residues. V was cut by 4 bases and J by 2 bases, with 8 bases left in between. The CDR3 here is CASSVGPQETQYF. In nucleotides, the CDR3 is TGTGCCAGCAGTGTGGGGCCACAAGAGACCCAGTACTTC.

The V and J genes are TRBV7-3 and TRBJ2-5, with 9 bases identical to TRBD1. The CDR3 length is 16 residues. Trimming at V came to 4 bases and at J to 4 bases, leaving 10 bases not matched to a gene. Germline CDR1 and CDR2: SGHTA and FQGTGA. The CDR3 here is CASSSGDRDRGETQYF. CDR3 DNA: TGTGCCAGCAGCTCCGGGGACAGGGATCGTGGAGAGACCCAGTACTTC. The full variable domain, rest sourced from reference TRBV7-3 and TRBJ2-5, is GAGVSQTPSNKVTEKGKYVELRCDPISGHTALYWYRQSLGQGPEFLIYFQGTGAADDSGLPNDRFFAVRPEGSVSTLKIQRTERGDSAVYLCASSSGDRDRGETQYFGPGTRLLVL.

CDR3 in DNA: TGTGCCAGCGCTTCCCAGCGGGGGGGCACAGATACGCAGTATTTT. Protein product: CASASQRGGTDTQYF. The chain carries TRBV27 and TRBJ2-3; 9 bases align to TRBD2. Germline V CDR1 and CDR2: MNHEY, SMNVEV (reference sequence). The CDR3 extends over 15 amino acids. Trimming cost V 8 bases and J 1 base; bases outside gene matches: 7.

The gene calls are TRBV19 and TRBJ1-3; possibly TRBD1 for D (6 bases). CDR3 length: 15 amino acids. Trimming took off 4 bases at V and 0 bases at J, with 10 bases between the two ends. Germline-derived CDR1 and CDR2 are LNHDA and SQIVND (reference sequence). The CDR3 DNA sequence: TGTGCCAGTAGTACCACAGGGATCTCTGGAAACACCATATATTTT. This translates into CASSTTGISGNTIYF.